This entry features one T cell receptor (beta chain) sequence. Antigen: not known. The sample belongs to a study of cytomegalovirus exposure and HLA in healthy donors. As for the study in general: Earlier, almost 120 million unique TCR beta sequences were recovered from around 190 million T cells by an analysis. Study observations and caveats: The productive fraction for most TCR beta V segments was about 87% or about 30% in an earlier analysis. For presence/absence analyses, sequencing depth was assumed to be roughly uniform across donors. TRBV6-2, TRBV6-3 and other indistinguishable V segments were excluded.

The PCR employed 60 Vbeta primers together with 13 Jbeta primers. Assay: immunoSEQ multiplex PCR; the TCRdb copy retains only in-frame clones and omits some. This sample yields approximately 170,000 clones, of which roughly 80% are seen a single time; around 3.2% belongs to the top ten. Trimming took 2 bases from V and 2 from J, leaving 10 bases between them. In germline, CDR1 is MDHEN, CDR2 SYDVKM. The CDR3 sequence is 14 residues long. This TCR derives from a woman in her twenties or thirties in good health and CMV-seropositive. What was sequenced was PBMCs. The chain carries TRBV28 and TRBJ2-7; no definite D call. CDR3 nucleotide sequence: TGTGCCAGCAGTTTAACGCTCGAGCCCTACGAGCAGTACTTC. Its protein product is CASSLTLEPYEQYF.